The 5 T cell receptor beta chains below were found in one sample sequenced in a study of shared clonotypes between healthy human individuals. Naive CD8 populations comprised CD45RO-negative cells positively selected for CCR7, excluding terminally differentiated effector memory CD45RA+ cells. The assay was immunoSEQ multiplex PCR, and TCRdb's table has in-frame clones only and misses some. The repertoire holds about 820,000 clones, with 92% as singletons. Sequenced: naive CD8+ T cells sorted from blood. Receptors were obtained from a man aged 30 to 45 in good health.

The V and J genes are TRBV5-4 and TRBJ2-1; D unclear. The CDR3 is 13 amino acids. Germline assignment: CDR1 SGHNT and CDR2 YYREEE (reference sequence). Trimming pared 6 bases from V and 0 bases from J, leaving 7 bases between. CDR3 bases: TGTGCCAGCATGGATAGCTCCTACAATGAGCAGTTCTTC. This sequence encodes CASMDSSYNEQFF.

The V and J genes are TRBV5-4 and TRBJ2-7; 9 bases are a match to TRBD2. The germline V gene has CDR1 SGHNT and CDR2 YYREEE (reference sequence). V lost 6 bases, J lost 6 bases, and 4 bases stayed unmatched. This CDR3 is built from 12 residues. CDR3 amino acids: CASTREGLEQYF. CDR3 DNA: TGTGCCAGCACGCGGGAGGGCCTCGAGCAGTACTTC.

The V and J genes are TRBV18 and TRBJ2-1, with 13 bases aligning to TRBD2. CDR1 and CDR2 (germline): KGHSH, LQKENI. This CDR3 is built from 15 residues. V was pared by 5 bases and J by 6 bases, with 4 bases of the junction left unmatched. The CDR3 sequence: CASSTGTSGINEQFF. For the CDR3, the DNA is TGTGCCAGCTCAACCGGGACTAGCGGGATCAATGAGCAGTTCTTC.

This chain joins TRBV19 and TRBJ2-1; D gene uncertain. The germline CDR1 and CDR2 sequences are LNHDA and SQIVND (reference sequence). The CDR3 has 17 amino acids. With 7 bases removed from V and 4 bases from J, the gap between germline ends came to 23 bases. The DNA for the CDR3 is TGTGCCAGTATGGTACAAATGTTTGGCGGAGATTACAATGAGCAGTTCTTC. It is translated as CASMVQMFGGDYNEQFF.

This clone is a singleton in its sample. The chain employs TRBV7-2 and TRBJ2-3, with D possibly being TRBD2 (5 bases). V was trimmed by 5 bases and J by 1 base, leaving 13 bases between them. This CDR3 is 15 amino acids long. The germline V gene has CDR1 SGHTA and CDR2 FQGNSA. The CDR3 region has the DNA TGTGCCAGCAGCGGGGAGTACTGGGGCACAGATACGCAGTATTTT. Amino acids: CASSGEYWGTDTQYF.